A selection of T cell receptor beta chains follows, all from one sample in a study of blood T cell repertoires in COVID-19. This table comes from immunoSEQ multiplex PCR, and its TCRdb copy is limited to in-frame clones, with some not included. Seen here are fewer than 110,000 clones, approximately 89% observed once, and the top ten hold 6.8%. Source material: peripheral blood. Every receptor here comes from a man aged 50-59 years with active or convalescent COVID-19. CDR3s include the opening cysteine and the closing phenylalanine or tryptophan. Fields, in order: J gene, D gene, V gene, clone size, CDR3 DNA, CDR3 protein. D genes are given only for firm matches. The listing skips clone size in some rows; elsewhere it reads once, few, many or a size class.

>TRBJ1-1|-|TRBV10-2|once
TGCGCCAGCAGTCATAACACTGAAGCTTTCTTT
CASSHNTEAFF
>TRBJ2-7|-|TRBV3-1/TRBV3-2|-
TGTGCCAGCAGCCCGATCGACACATCCTACGAGCAGTACTTC
CASSPIDTSYEQYF
>TRBJ1-2|-|TRBV6-5|-
TGTGCCAGCAGTTACTCGGCGCAGGGAAGGGCTCGCACCTTC
CASSYSAQGRARTF
>TRBJ2-1|TRBD2|TRBV6-5|-
TGTGCCAGCAGTCCCGGGACTAGCTACAATGAGCAGTTCTTC
CASSPGTSYNEQFF
>TRBJ2-5|TRBD1|TRBV3-1/TRBV3-2|-
TGTGCCAGCAGCCAAGGGACAGGGAAGGAGACCCAGTACTTC
CASSQGTGKETQYF
>TRBJ1-1|-|TRBV28|-
TGTGCCAGCAGTTTCGGACAGCCGACTGAAGCTTTCTTT
CASSFGQPTEAFF
>TRBJ2-5|TRBD2|TRBV19|-
TGTGCCAGTAGTATGGGGACTAGCGGGAGTTTTGAGACCCAGTACTTC
CASSMGTSGSFETQYF
>TRBJ2-3|-|TRBV29-1|-
TGCAGCGTTGATGGCTCGGGGGACAGCCTCGGGGATACGCAGTATTTT
CSVDGSGDSLGDTQYF
>TRBJ2-3|-|TRBV19|-
TGTGCCAGTAGTAGTTTTGTCGTGTACAACGAGGCAGATACGCAGTATTTT
CASSSFVVYNEADTQYF
>TRBJ1-1|-|TRBV28|-
TGTGCCAGCAGCTCGGGACAAACGAACACTGAAGCTTTCTTT
CASSSGQTNTEAFF
>TRBJ1-4|TRBD1|TRBV6-5|-
TGTGCCAGCAGTTACCGGGACAGGGAGAAACTGTTTTTT
CASSYRDREKLFF
>TRBJ2-1|TRBD2|TRBV7-2|-
TGTGCCAGCAGCTCCCCTAGCGGGATGAGGAATGAGCAGTTCTTC
CASSSPSGMRNEQFF
>TRBJ2-7|-|TRBV5-6|-
TGTGCCAGCAGCGGGGGGTACGAGCAGTACTTC
CASSGGYEQYF
>TRBJ2-1|TRBD2|TRBV5-1|-
TGCGCCAGCAGCAGGGGACTAGCGGGAGCATCCTACAATGAGCAGTTCTTC
CASSRGLAGASYNEQFF
>TRBJ1-2|-|TRBV4-1|-
TGCGCCAGCAGCCACTCGAAGTCCGGAGGGGGCTACACCTTC
CASSHSKSGGGYTF
>TRBJ1-1|-|TRBV28|few
TGTGCCAGCAAACTACAGGGATTGCCCACTGAAGCTTTCTTT
CASKLQGLPTEAFF
>TRBJ2-1|TRBD2|TRBV5-1|-
TGCGCCAGCAGCCCGGGACTAGCGGGGCTCAATGAGCAGTTCTTC
CASSPGLAGLNEQFF
>TRBJ2-1|-|TRBV3-1/TRBV3-2|-
TGTGCCAGCACCGGGACTCCCTACAATGAGCAGTTCTTC
CASTGTPYNEQFF
>TRBJ2-3|TRBD1|TRBV6-4|-
TGTGCCAGCAGGCAACAGGGGGTTAGCACAGATACGCAGTATTTT
CASRQQGVSTDTQYF
>TRBJ1-5|-|TRBV18|-
TGTGCCAGCTCACCACCGAACGGAGACAATCAGCCCCAGCATTTT
CASSPPNGDNQPQHF
>TRBJ1-2|-|TRBV4-3|-
TGCGCCAGCAGCCCCCGGCTGAGCGGCTACAATGGCTACACCTTC
CASSPRLSGYNGYTF
>TRBJ2-3|-|TRBV7-8|-
TGTGCCAGCAGCTTAGAGAGCGGAGGTAGCACAGATACGCAGTATTTT
CASSLESGGSTDTQYF
>TRBJ2-6|-|TRBV6-6|-
TGTGCCAGCAGGGGGGGGCACTCTGGGGCCAACGTCCTGACTTTC
CASRGGHSGANVLTF
>TRBJ2-3|TRBD2|TRBV3-1/TRBV3-2|-
TGTGCCAGCAGCCAAGGGATGACTAGCGGGCCCCGCACAGATACGCAGTATTTT
CASSQGMTSGPRTDTQYF
>TRBJ2-2|TRBD1|TRBV5-1|-
TGCGCCAGCAGACAGGGGGTCACCGGGGAGCTGTTTTTT
CASRQGVTGELFF